The rows below give T cell receptor beta chains drawn from one sample of a study of blood T cell repertoires in COVID-19. Sequencing used immunoSEQ multiplex PCR; TCRdb keeps in-frame clones, though not all of them. The sample contains roughly 77,000 clones, about 90% of which appear only once. The specimen was peripheral blood. The receptors were sampled from a woman aged 80 or older with active COVID-19. Each CDR3 is given with its conserved first and last residue. D genes are given only for firm matches. Some rows mark clone size as missing; the rest say once, few, many or name a class of expanded clone.

NA TRBJ2-5 NA TRBV10-3 CAISESTTRSSTQYF TGTGCCATCAGTGAGTCGACAACAAGATCCTCGACCCAGTACTTC
TRBD2 TRBJ2-3 NA TRBV7-2 CASSPRGAGGLRDTQYF TGTGCCAGCAGCCCAAGAGGGGCGGGAGGACTCCGGGATACGCAGTATTTT
TRBD1 TRBJ2-5 NA TRBV4-3 CASSLTGGTETQYF TGCGCCAGCAGCCTTACAGGGGGGACGGAGACCCAGTACTTC
NA TRBJ2-1 NA TRBV6-2/TRBV6-3 CASSDSDEQFF TGTGCCAGCAGCGACAGCGATGAGCAGTTCTTC
TRBD2 TRBJ2-1 NA TRBV7-3 CASSWASAGVSYNEQFF TGTGCCAGCAGCTGGGCGTCTGCGGGAGTTTCCTACAATGAGCAGTTCTTC
TRBD1 TRBJ2-4 NA TRBV5-1 CASSFGTGEAKNIQYF TGCGCCAGCAGCTTTGGGACAGGGGAGGCCAAAAACATTCAGTACTTC
TRBD2 TRBJ2-7 NA TRBV14 CASSRLAGSYEQYF TGTGCCAGCAGCCGACTAGCGGGGTCCTACGAGCAGTACTTC
NA TRBJ1-2 once TRBV3-1/TRBV3-2 CASSPGGVIGGYTF TGTGCCAGCAGCCCTGGCGGGGTTATCGGTGGCTACACCTTC
NA TRBJ2-3 NA TRBV9 CASSVGESTDTQYF TGTGCCAGCAGCGTGGGAGAGAGCACAGATACGCAGTATTTT
NA TRBJ2-1 NA TRBV12-1 CASTLAGAAQYNEQFF TGTGCCAGCACTTTAGCGGGAGCGGCCCAATACAATGAGCAGTTCTTC
TRBD1 TRBJ2-3 NA TRBV12-3/TRBV12-4 CASRTGQGYTQYF TGTGCCAGCAGAACGGGACAGGGCTATACGCAGTATTTT
NA TRBJ2-2 NA TRBV7-3 CASRLGSTGELFF TGTGCCAGCAGACTAGGGTCTACCGGGGAGCTGTTTTTT
NA TRBJ2-7 NA TRBV21-1 CASSNTPSNRVGSYEQYF TGTGCCAGCAGCAACACCCCTTCTAACAGGGTCGGCTCCTACGAGCAGTACTTC
TRBD2 TRBJ2-2 NA TRBV7-3 CASSAWSAGGYTGELFF TGTGCCAGCAGCGCTTGGTCGGCGGGAGGATACACCGGGGAGCTGTTTTTT
TRBD2 TRBJ2-1 NA TRBV4-3 CASSQDLGSGSSYNEQFF TGCGCCAGCAGCCAAGATCTTGGCAGCGGGAGCTCCTACAATGAGCAGTTCTTC
NA TRBJ2-6 NA TRBV28 CASSNNPNRISGANVLTF TGTGCCAGCAGCAACAACCCCAACAGGATCTCTGGGGCCAACGTCCTGACTTTC
NA TRBJ1-1 NA TRBV4-1 CASSSGLPEGEAFF TGCGCCAGCAGCTCCGGGCTGCCCGAGGGTGAAGCTTTCTTT
NA TRBJ1-4 NA TRBV27 CASSLDRINEKLFF TGTGCCAGCAGTCTCGACAGGATTAATGAAAAACTGTTTTTT
NA TRBJ2-1 few TRBV10-3 CAISDSLSYNEQFF TGTGCCATCTCGGACAGCCTCTCCTACAATGAGCAGTTCTTC
NA TRBJ2-1 NA TRBV11-3 CASSLEGVAVQFF TGTGCCAGCAGCTTAGAAGGCGTGGCGGTGCAGTTCTTC
NA TRBJ1-4 NA TRBV19 CASKEGPNEKLFF TGTGCCAGTAAGGAGGGCCCTAATGAAAAACTGTTTTTT
TRBD1 TRBJ1-2 NA TRBV28 CASRPGQGSSYTF TGTGCCAGCAGGCCGGGACAGGGAAGTAGCTACACCTTC
TRBD2 TRBJ2-4 NA TRBV5-1 CASSLVAGVDIQYF TGCGCCAGCAGCTTGGTTGCGGGAGTGGACATTCAGTACTTC
NA TRBJ2-3 NA TRBV7-2 CASSLGAGTDTQYF TGTGCCAGCAGCTTAGGGGCGGGGACAGATACGCAGTATTTT
TRBD1 TRBJ1-5 NA TRBV7-2 CASSFDRGPRPQHF TGTGCCAGCAGCTTTGACAGGGGGCCCCGTCCCCAGCATTTT
NA TRBJ2-1 once TRBV28 CASSPAGLTPPYNEQFF TGTGCCAGCAGTCCGGCGGGACTTACTCCCCCTTACAATGAGCAGTTCTTC
TRBD2 TRBJ2-7 NA TRBV6-5 CASSRTSLYEQYF TGTGCCAGCAGTAGGACTAGCCTTTACGAGCAGTACTTC
NA TRBJ2-5 NA TRBV6-6 CASSYSTDQETQYF TGTGCCAGCAGTTACTCGACAGACCAAGAGACCCAGTACTTC
TRBD1 TRBJ2-1 NA TRBV7-9 CASSPDRGRNEQFF TGTGCCAGCAGCCCGGACAGGGGGCGGAATGAGCAGTTCTTC
NA TRBJ2-5 once TRBV7-3 CASSLMRQETQYF TGTGCCAGCAGCTTAATGAGACAGGAGACCCAGTACTTC
TRBD1 TRBJ2-7 NA TRBV28 CASSSGTGSSSYEQYF TGTGCCAGCAGCTCCGGGACAGGGAGTAGCTCCTACGAGCAGTACTTC
NA TRBJ2-2 NA TRBV15 CATRSLNTGELFF TGTGCGACCCGGTCCTTGAACACCGGGGAGCTGTTTTTT
NA TRBJ2-7 NA TRBV7-2 CASSLGAAGAQGEQYF TGTGCCAGCAGCTTAGGTGCTGCCGGGGCTCAGGGGGAGCAGTACTTC
NA TRBJ2-7 NA TRBV19 CASSRVWGLEQYF TGTGCCAGCTCGAGGGTATGGGGTCTCGAGCAGTACTTC
TRBD2 TRBJ2-7 NA TRBV19 CASSPGLAAYEQYF TGTGCCAGCAGTCCGGGACTAGCGGCCTACGAGCAGTACTTC
TRBD1 TRBJ2-7 NA TRBV28 CASIKPGQGYEQYF TGTGCCAGCATCAAACCGGGACAGGGTTACGAGCAGTACTTC
TRBD1 TRBJ1-1 few TRBV5-1 CASNKQGYTEAFF TGCGCCAGCAACAAACAGGGGTACACTGAAGCTTTCTTT
TRBD2 TRBJ2-4 NA TRBV28 CASSFDPGLAGGSLFELAKNIQYF TGTGCCAGCAGTTTTGATCCGGGACTAGCGGGAGGGTCTCTCTTTGAGCTAGCCAAAAACATTCAGTACTTC
TRBD1 TRBJ1-1 NA TRBV28 CASKPPQGAENTEAFF TGTGCCAGCAAACCTCCACAGGGGGCAGAGAACACTGAAGCTTTCTTT
NA TRBJ2-1 NA TRBV20-1 CSASFRAWYNEQFF TGCAGTGCTAGTTTCAGGGCTTGGTACAATGAGCAGTTCTTC
NA TRBJ2-3 NA TRBV6-2/TRBV6-3 CASSQGGDTQYF TGTGCCAGCAGCCAAGGAGGGGATACGCAGTATTTT
TRBD1 TRBJ2-3 NA TRBV10-3 CAIRGRQGTDSSTDTQYF TGTGCCATCCGGGGTCGACAGGGGACAGATTCTAGCACAGATACGCAGTATTTT